The 27 T cell receptor beta chains reported below all come from one sample, sequenced in a study of blood T cell repertoires in COVID-19. TCRdb's copy holds only in-frame clones and misses some; the assay was immunoSEQ multiplex PCR. This sample has about 280,000 clones, with around 87% found just once. The source material was peripheral blood. Every receptor here comes from a woman aged 25 to 39 who had recovered from COVID-19.

The rearrangement joins TRBV5-1 to TRBJ1-1, with D perhaps matching TRBD1 (5 bases). The V and J ends lost 0 bases and 6 bases respectively, with 15 bases between them. The CDR3 extends over 15 amino acids. Germline CDR1 reads SGHRS; CDR2 reads YFSETQ. The CDR3 is CASSLDGIRGAEAFF. The CDR3 DNA sequence: TGCGCCAGCAGCTTGGATGGAATCCGGGGGGCTGAAGCTTTCTTT.

The genes are TRBV6-4 and TRBJ2-2; tentative D call: TRBD2 (6 bases). The CDR3 has 13 amino acids. Germline values: CDR1 MRHNA, CDR2 SNTAGT. V lost 5 bases and J lost 6, with 10 bases in between. As DNA, the CDR3 is TGTGCCAGCAGTCGACTAGTCGCCGGGGAGCTGTTTTTT. Amino acid sequence: CASSRLVAGELFF.

The rearrangement joins TRBV19 to TRBJ2-7; 7 bases are a match to TRBD2. Unmatched junction bases numbered 2, after V lost 3 bases and J lost 3 bases. CDR3 length equals 13 residues. CDR1 is LNHDA and CDR2 is SQIVND in the germline V gene (reference sequence). This chain's CDR3 is CASSIGEGYEQYF. CDR3 in DNA: TGTGCCAGTAGTATTGGGGAGGGCTACGAGCAGTACTTC.

The rearrangement uses TRBV27 and TRBJ2-2, with D possibly matching TRBD1 (7 bases). This CDR3 has 15 amino acids. V lost 6 bases and J lost 4, with 15 bases in between. Germline-derived CDR1 and CDR2 are MNHEY and SMNVEV (reference sequence). The CDR3 DNA sequence: TGTGCCAGCAGACGACAGGGACTGGGCACCGGGGAGCTGTTTTTT. It encodes CASRRQGLGTGELFF.

The chain couples TRBV3-1 (or the pseudogene TRBV3-2) to TRBJ2-1; the D gene is possibly TRBD1 (5 bases). The CDR3 covers 14 residues. Trimming took 1 base from V and 2 from J, leaving 6 bases between them. Per the germline V gene, CDR1 is LGHDT and CDR2 is YNNKEL (reference sequence). As DNA, the CDR3 is TGTGCCAGCAGCCAAGGACAGACCTACAATGAGCAGTTCTTC. This encodes CASSQGQTYNEQFF.

The V gene is TRBV11-2, the J gene TRBJ2-1; 7 positions agree with TRBD2. In germline, CDR1 is SGHAT, CDR2 FQNNGV. V was clipped by 2 bases and J by 0 bases; unmatched bases: 4. The CDR3 loop spans 16 amino acids. CDR3 loop: CASSLRGDRSYNEQFF. CDR3 nucleotides: TGTGCCAGCAGCTTACGGGGGGACCGCTCCTACAATGAGCAGTTCTTC.

The chain links TRBV18 to TRBJ1-3; D not certain. The CDR3 is 14 amino acids. Between the trimmed V and J ends, which lost 3 bases and 4 bases, there was a span of 10 bases. Per the germline V gene, CDR1 is KGHSH and CDR2 is LQKENI. The CDR3 bases are TGTGCCAGCTCACCCCCCGGGAACGGAAACACCATATATTTT. Amino acid sequence: CASSPPGNGNTIYF.

The sample holds one count of this clone. This chain uses TRBV2 with TRBJ2-6; TRBD1 matches 8 bases. V lost 5 bases and J lost 3; bases outside the gene matches: 3. Germline CDR1 reads SNHLY; CDR2 reads FYNNEI. The CDR3 runs to 15 residues. CDR3 sequence (DNA): TGTGCCAGCAGTTCAGGGGGCTTTGGGGCCAACGTCCTGACTTTC. Its protein is CASSSGGFGANVLTF.

This clone was detected once. The chain combines TRBV4-2 with TRBJ1-2, with a possible D match to TRBD1 (5 bases). The germline CDR1 and CDR2 sequences are LGHNA and YNFKEQ. V shed 6 bases and J shed 5 bases, with 13 bases lying between them. This CDR3 is 13 amino acids long. CDR3 in amino acids: CASREGRGYGYTF. The CDR3 DNA sequence: TGTGCCAGCAGGGAAGGTAGGGGTTATGGCTACACCTTC.

The rearrangement links TRBV4-1 to TRBJ2-5, with 11 bases aligning to TRBD2. Trimming removed 0 bases from V and 5 bases from J; junction bases left unmatched: 8. Germline lookup yields CDR1 MGHRA and CDR2 YSYEKL. CDR3 length equals 17 residues. CDR3 region: CASSQELAGGPKETQYF. DNA for the CDR3: TGCGCCAGCAGCCAAGAGCTAGCGGGGGGACCTAAGGAGACCCAGTACTTC.

The chain has TRBV30 and TRBJ1-1; D perhaps matches TRBD1 (5 bases). The CDR3 extends over 13 amino acids. Trimming removed 3 bases from V and 4 bases from J, with 12 bases in between. Germline V gene sequence: CDR1 GTSNPN, CDR2 SVGIG (reference sequence). The CDR3 sequence: CAWRGDGGTEAFF. For the CDR3, the DNA is TGTGCCTGGAGGGGAGACGGGGGCACTGAAGCTTTCTTT.

The table lists this clone with a count of one. The chain employs TRBV27 and TRBJ2-4; 8 bases are a match to TRBD1. The CDR3 is made up of 17 amino acids. From germline, CDR1 is MNHEY and CDR2 SMNVEV (reference sequence). V was pared by 5 bases and J by 1 base, with 10 bases of the junction left unmatched. The CDR3 loop is CASSPYYRGDAKNIQYF. CDR3 nucleotides: TGTGCCAGCAGTCCATATTACAGGGGGGATGCCAAAAACATTCAGTACTTC.

This rearrangement joins TRBV7-9 to TRBJ2-3; 9 positions match TRBD1. This CDR3 is 14 amino acids long. The junction had 4 bases not matched to a gene; V was cut back by 5 bases and J by 4 bases. The germline gives CDR1 SEHNR, CDR2 FQNEAQ (reference sequence). The CDR3 DNA is TGTGCCAGCAGCCAGACAGGGGGGGCAGATACGCAGTATTTT. Its translation is CASSQTGGADTQYF. The variable domain in full, completed from reference TRBV7-9 and TRBJ2-3, reads DTGVSQNPRHKITKRGQNVTFRCDPISEHNRLYWYRQTLGQGPEFLTYFQNEAQLEKSRLLSDRFSAERPKGSFSTLEIQRTEQGDSAMYLCASSQTGGADTQYFGPGTRLTVL.

The V call is TRBV7-2, the J call TRBJ2-7, with TRBD1 matching over 9 bases. The junction had 6 bases not matched to a gene; V was cut back by 3 bases and J by 6 bases. The CDR3 runs 14 residues. Germline V gene sequence: CDR1 SGHTA, CDR2 FQGNSA. DNA of the CDR3: TGTGCCAGCAGCTTTGACGGGACAGGGTCCGAGCAGTACTTC. It encodes CASSFDGTGSEQYF.

This chain uses TRBV9 with TRBJ2-2; no firm D call. Trimming removed 4 bases from V and 4 bases from J, with 11 bases in between. There are 14 residues in the CDR3. Per germline, CDR1 SGDLS and CDR2 YYNGEE. The CDR3: CASSTEPLTGELFF. Written as DNA, the CDR3 is TGTGCCAGCAGCACAGAACCCCTCACCGGGGAGCTGTTTTTT.

This sequence joins TRBV19 and TRBJ1-1; no firm D call. This CDR3 is 17 amino acids long. Trimming removed 0 bases from V and 4 bases from J, with 18 bases in between. Per germline, CDR1 LNHDA and CDR2 SQIVND (reference sequence). The CDR3 DNA reads as TGTGCCAGTAGTATAGATCGTGGGCGAGTGGGGAGCACTGAAGCTTTCTTT. This sequence encodes CASSIDRGRVGSTEAFF.

The CDR3 loop is CASSPGTLLSAGYTF. For the CDR3, the DNA is TGTGCCAGCAGTCCCGGGACACTACTATCGGCTGGCTACACCTTC. V and J are TRBV27 and TRBJ1-2, with D possibly matching TRBD1 (6 bases). The CDR3 loop spans 15 amino acids. CDR1 and CDR2 (germline): MNHEY, SMNVEV (reference sequence). V shed 5 bases and J shed 7 bases, with 20 bases lying between them.

The chain couples TRBV4-1 to TRBJ1-1, with 10 nucleotides matching TRBD1. The CDR3 length is 17 residues. Unmatched junction bases numbered 7, after V lost 2 bases and J lost 1 base. Per germline, CDR1 MGHRA and CDR2 YSYEKL. The DNA of the CDR3 is TGCGCCAGCAGCCAACCTTGGGACAGGGGTAAGAACACTGAAGCTTTCTTT. This codes for CASSQPWDRGKNTEAFF.

The V call is TRBV16, the J call TRBJ1-4; D might be TRBD1 (5 bases). This CDR3 is built from 16 residues. Germline V CDR1 and CDR2: KGHSY, FQNENV. With 4 bases removed from V and 0 bases from J, the gap between germline ends came to 12 bases. For the CDR3, the DNA is TGTGCCAGCAGCCCGTATGACAGCCCAACTAATGAAAAACTGTTTTTT. This encodes CASSPYDSPTNEKLFF.

The chain combines TRBV6-2 or TRBV6-3 with TRBJ2-7; 8 nucleotides match TRBD2. The V gene's germline CDR1 is MNHEY and CDR2 SVGEGT. The CDR3 is 14 residues long. V trimming: 0 bases; J trimming: 2 bases; junction bases outside the gene matches: 0. The CDR3 nucleotides are TGTGCCAGCAGTTACTCGACTAGCGCCTACGAGCAGTACTTC. This gives the protein CASSYSTSAYEQYF.

The chain employs TRBV4-1 and TRBJ2-5; 10 positions match TRBD2. Germline CDR1 MGHRA, CDR2 YSYEKL. V shed 3 bases, J shed 6 bases, and the junction held 10 bases outside the gene matches. The CDR3 is 16 residues long. The CDR3 DNA follows: TGCGCCAGCAGCCAGGCCGTTAGCGGGGGGTCAAAGACCCAGTACTTC. It translates to CASSQAVSGGSKTQYF.

This chain links TRBV4-3 with TRBJ2-2; 14 nucleotides line up with TRBD2. V gave up 0 bases and J gave up 7 bases; unmatched junction bases: 7. CDR1 and CDR2 (germline): LGHNA, YSLEER. The CDR3 extends over 18 amino acids. CDR3: CASSQDRLAGGPGGELFF. CDR3 DNA: TGCGCCAGCAGCCAAGACCGACTAGCGGGAGGGCCAGGCGGGGAGCTGTTTTTT.

This clone was found once. The rearrangement links TRBV6-5 to TRBJ2-1, with 10 positions matching TRBD2. With V trimmed by 6 bases and J by 6 bases, 5 bases remained unmatched. Germline CDR1 is MNHEY and CDR2 is SVGAGI. This CDR3 region has 14 residues. CDR3: CASRPSGSFNEQFF. DNA for the CDR3: TGTGCCAGCAGACCTAGCGGGAGTTTCAATGAGCAGTTCTTC.

This chain joins TRBV2 and TRBJ1-1; D not certain. Germline V gene data show CDR1 as SNHLY and CDR2 as FYNNEI. The CDR3 contains 14 residues. V lost 6 bases and J lost 7, with 18 bases in between. The CDR3 region is CASRKREFRSEAFF. The CDR3 region has the DNA TGTGCCAGCAGGAAACGGGAGTTCCGGAGTGAAGCTTTCTTT.

The CDR3 DNA is TGTGCCAGCAGCCCCGGGACTCAGCTCTACAATGAGCAGTTCTTC. It specifies CASSPGTQLYNEQFF. The V and J genes are TRBV7-9 and TRBJ2-1; TRBD2 might be the D (6 bases). The V end lost 5 bases, the J end lost 3 bases, and 14 bases lay between the germline ends. Germline CDR1 is SEHNR and CDR2 is FQNEAQ (reference sequence). The CDR3 has 15 residues. The full variable domain, with the rest looked up from reference TRBV7-9 and TRBJ2-1, is DTGVSQNPRHKITKRGQNVTFRCDPISEHNRLYWYRQTLGQGPEFLTYFQNEAQLEKSRLLSDRFSAERPKGSFSTLEIQRTEQGDSAMYLCASSPGTQLYNEQFFGPGTRLTVL.

The V call is TRBV18, the J call TRBJ2-1; 7 bases align to TRBD2. The CDR3 consists of 15 residues. V shed 3 bases and J 5 bases; nucleotides not matched to a gene: 7. Germline CDR1 and CDR2: KGHSH and LQKENI. This chain's CDR3 is CASSPREDYHNEQFF. CDR3 nucleotide sequence: TGTGCCAGCTCACCCCGGGAGGACTACCACAATGAGCAGTTCTTC.

This rearrangement joins TRBV10-3 to TRBJ2-7, with 9 bases fitting TRBD1. The CDR3 is 13 amino acids. Germline CDR1 and CDR2: ENHRY and SYGVKD. The junction had 4 bases not matched to a gene; V was cut back by 7 bases and J by 3 bases. This CDR3 reads CAIMSGQGYEQYF. DNA for the CDR3: TGTGCCATCATGTCGGGACAGGGCTACGAGCAGTACTTC.